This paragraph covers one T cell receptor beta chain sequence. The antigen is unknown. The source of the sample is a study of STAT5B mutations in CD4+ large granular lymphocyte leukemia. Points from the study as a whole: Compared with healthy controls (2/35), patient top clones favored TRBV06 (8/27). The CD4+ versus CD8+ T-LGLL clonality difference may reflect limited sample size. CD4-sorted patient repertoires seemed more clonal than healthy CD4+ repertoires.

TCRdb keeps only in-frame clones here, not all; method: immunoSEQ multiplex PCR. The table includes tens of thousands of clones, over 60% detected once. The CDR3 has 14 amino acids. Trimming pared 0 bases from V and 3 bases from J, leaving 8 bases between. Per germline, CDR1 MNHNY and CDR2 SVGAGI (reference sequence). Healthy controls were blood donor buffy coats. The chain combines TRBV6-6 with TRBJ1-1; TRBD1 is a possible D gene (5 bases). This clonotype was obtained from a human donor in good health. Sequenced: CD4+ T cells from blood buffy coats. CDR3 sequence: CASSYSRGDTEAFF. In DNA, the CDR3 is TGTGCCAGCAGTTACTCTCGGGGGGACACTGAAGCTTTCTTT.